This T cell receptor beta chain emerged from a study of blood T cell repertoires in COVID-19. Study-wide background: PBMCs, B-cell-depleted T cells, or T cells were the source of the cDNA or gDNA that made up the material.

This study enrolled people aged 18 to 89 from under 25 US geographic areas. Grouping used clinical history reported by participants in a survey and questionnaire. Original processing notes: Amplification of reference gene primers was used by the study to estimate nucleated cell counts. Measured with immunoSEQ multiplex PCR; TCRdb has only the in-frame clones, and not every one. That table is the source of V, J and clone size, and D and trimming were worked out from the DNA. The sample records about 200,000 clones, around 90% being singletons. This clonotype was obtained from a man aged 30 to 39 who had recovered from COVID-19. Sequencing input: PBMCs or T cells enriched from blood (not recorded which).

CDR3 sequence reads: CASSLGAGGNTGELFF. The CDR3 nucleotides read TGTGCCAGCAGCCTTGGGGCGGGAGGGAACACCGGGGAGCTGTTTTTT. The chain joins TRBV5-4 to TRBJ2-2; 8 bases line up with TRBD2. With 4 bases clipped from V and 1 base from J, the junction kept 6 bases outside the gene matches. This CDR3 region has 16 residues. CDR1 is SGHNT, CDR2 YYREEE, per germline (reference sequence).